The clone carrying this T cell receptor (beta chain) has a handful of counts. What it recognizes is unknown. Germline-derived CDR1 and CDR2 are GTSNPN and SVGIG (reference sequence). The CDR3 consists of 11 residues. V was clipped by 3 bases and J by 11 bases; unmatched bases: 4. The data originate from a study of beta chain features in type 1 diabetes. General study findings and limits: Within each of all four CD4+ subsets, Type 1 diabetes patients had TCRB CDR3s that were moderately but significantly shorter.

Sorting produced populations that all topped 95% purity. The investigators reverse transcribed all of the isolated RNA, so they sequenced expressed TCRB transcripts. Clones were read by immunoSEQ multiplex PCR, and TCRdb kept only the in-frame ones, dropping some. Here the sample spans about 650,000 clones, around 12% being singletons. The chain links TRBV30 to TRBJ1-5, with TRBD1 matching over 7 bases. The sequence was collected from a man aged 25-45 years with type 1 diabetes. The sample taken for sequencing was naive CD4+ T cells from blood. The CDR3 is CAWSQTGTQHF. The CDR3 coding sequence is TGTGCCTGGAGCCAGACAGGGACCCAGCATTTT.